This T cell receptor beta chain was sequenced during a study of CD8+CD57+ T cells in acquired aplastic anemia. Study-wide results and limits: Fewer than 35 CD8+ CDR3 sequences occurred in both the patients and the controls. Patients and controls had CD8+ Simpson's diversity values that were not significantly distinct.

In germline, CDR1 is LGHNA, CDR2 YNFKEQ. The junction had 5 bases not matched to a gene; V was cut back by 0 bases and J by 2 bases. This CDR3 has 16 amino acids. For CDR3 and TCR beta VDJ profiling, genomic DNA was the template used. MiXCR was run by TCRdb on the reads, yielding one entry per CDR3 protein. This sample has approximately 150,000 distinct CDR3 sequences, with roughly 45% found just once. In patients chosen for sequencing, flow cytometry had shown CD8+CD57+ cell expansion. Points on this clonotype: The target antigen is unknown. It may be a read error: a sequence one base away is much more abundant.

The sequenced material came from sorted CD4+, CD8+, or CD8+CD57+ T cells (not recorded which) from PBMCs. This clonotype was sampled from a human donor with aplastic anemia. The chain is built from TRBV4-2 and TRBJ2-7; 9 bases match TRBD2. The CDR3 DNA sequence: TGTGCCAGCAGCCAAGATAGCGGGGGCACCCCCTACGAGCAGTACTTC. It specifies CASSQDSGGTPYEQYF.